A single sample gave rise to the 2 T cell receptor beta chains below, sequenced in a study of T cells in localized non-small cell lung cancer. Libraries were prepared by immunoSEQ multiplex PCR; TCRdb keeps only in-frame clonotypes and omits some of them. Of around 30,000 clones listed, around four fifths are singletons. The sequences come from peripheral blood, collected before any cancer treatment. These TCRs come from a male donor older than 55 with stage II squamous cell lung carcinoma.

The chain joins TRBV7-3 to TRBJ2-2; 10 bases are shared with TRBD1. J was trimmed by 6 bases and V by 4 bases; bases with no gene match: 5. The CDR3 consists of 15 residues. CDR1 and CDR2 from the germline V gene are SGHTA and FQGTGA. The CDR3 sequence is CASSSRTGGSGELFF. CDR3 nucleotides: TGTGCCAGCAGCTCACGGACAGGGGGTTCCGGGGAGCTGTTTTTT.

This clone was counted only a few times. The chain has TRBV5-1 and TRBJ1-4; a weak D match, TRBD1 (6 bases). CDR3 length equals 15 residues. The V gene lost 1 base and the J gene lost 7 bases, with 14 bases spanning the gap. CDR1 is SGHRS, CDR2 YFSETQ, per germline. CDR3 loop: CASSLKGDSGEKLFF. CDR3 DNA: TGCGCCAGCAGCTTGAAGGGGGATTCAGGTGAAAAACTGTTTTTT.